The clone carrying this TCR beta chain came up a few times. The table came from immunoSEQ multiplex PCR; TCRdb's copy has only in-frame clones and leaves some out. Of roughly 50,000 clones in the sample, 70% to 90% were seen once. The data derive from a study of a mutant IDH1 vaccine in newly diagnosed glioma. The time point was: baseline, week 1 (first vaccination visit). This sample's treatment: pre-vaccination baseline after standard-of-care therapy. Germline V gene data show CDR1 as KGHSH and CDR2 as LQKENI. With 4 bases clipped from V and 6 bases from J, the junction kept 8 bases outside the gene matches. The CDR3 contains 16 residues.

The specimen was PBMCs, collected from a glioma patient treated with radiotherapy, temozolomide or both. The chain joins TRBV18 to TRBJ1-6, with 8 positions matching TRBD1. This TCR was recovered from a young man with glioma. CDR3 DNA: TGTGCCAGCTCACTAGCCGGGACAGGCCTTAATTCACCCCTCCACTTT. It specifies CASSLAGTGLNSPLHF.